A selection of T cell receptor beta chains follows, all from one sample in a study of blood T cell repertoires in COVID-19. TCRdb keeps only in-frame clones here, not all; method: immunoSEQ multiplex PCR. The sample carries 150,000 or so clones, about 82% recorded once. The sequencing sample was made of peripheral blood. The receptors here all came from a woman aged 80 or over with active or convalescent COVID-19. The CDR3 runs from the conserved cysteine through the conserved F or W. The order of the fields is J gene, D gene, clone size, V gene, CDR3 DNA, CDR3 protein. A D gene is named only where the DNA matches it firmly. Rows give clone size only sometimes, using once, few, many, or a class for an expanded clone.

TRBJ1-4	TRBD1	once	TRBV6-5	TGTGCCAGCAGTTCAAGTCAAACAGGGGACCTTGAAAAACTGTTTTTT	CASSSSQTGDLEKLFF
TRBJ1-1	.	few	TRBV19	TGTGCCAGTAGTATAGAGGGGCGGTCCGACACTGAAGCTTTCTTT	CASSIEGRSDTEAFF
TRBJ1-5	.	.	TRBV18	TGTGCCAGCTCACCACGAGAGGGCTTGCCCCAGCATTTT	CASSPREGLPQHF
TRBJ2-4	.	.	TRBV11-3	TGTGCCAGCAGCTTAGGGCACGGGGAAAACATTCAGTACTTC	CASSLGHGENIQYF
TRBJ2-7	TRBD1	.	TRBV5-1	TGCGCCAGCAGCCCCTGGGACAGGGGATACGAGCAGTACTTC	CASSPWDRGYEQYF
TRBJ2-3	TRBD1	few	TRBV9	TGTGCCAGCAGCTCACGAACCGGGACAGGGGCAGATACGCAGTATTTT	CASSSRTGTGADTQYF
TRBJ2-7	TRBD2	.	TRBV27	TGTGCCAGCAGTTTTAGCGGGGGTAGCTCCTACGAGCAGTACTTC	CASSFSGGSSYEQYF
TRBJ1-2	.	.	TRBV10-2	TGCGCCAGCAGTCCCGGTAACTATGGCTACACCTTC	CASSPGNYGYTF
TRBJ1-2	TRBD1	.	TRBV6-5	TGTGCCAGCACTTTTACAGGGGGCAATGGCTACACCTTC	CASTFTGGNGYTF
TRBJ1-4	TRBD1	.	TRBV30	TGTGCCTGGAGTACATTGGCAAGGGGGCAAACTAATGAAAAACTGTTTTTT	CAWSTLARGQTNEKLFF
TRBJ2-7	TRBD1	once	TRBV6-5	TGTGCCAGCAGTTACAGGGGACAGGGGGCTTACGAGCAGTACTTC	CASSYRGQGAYEQYF
TRBJ1-2	.	.	TRBV7-4	TGTGCCAGCAGCTTAGCGGAAAGGGGAGGGTCTGGCTACACCTTC	CASSLAERGGSGYTF
TRBJ2-3	.	.	TRBV3-1/TRBV3-2	TGTGCCAGCAGCCAGAGAACAGATACGCAGTATTTT	CASSQRTDTQYF
TRBJ2-7	TRBD1	few	TRBV7-9	TGTGCCAGCAGCCCTACAGGGGGCCCCAGTGAGAGGGAGCAGTACTTC	CASSPTGGPSEREQYF
TRBJ2-1	.	few	TRBV28	TGTGCCACCGCAGGTTTTCTAAAGTATGAGCAGTTCTTC	CATAGFLKYEQFF
TRBJ1-4	.	.	TRBV7-9	TGTGCCAGCAGCAAAGACGGTAATGAAAAACTGTTTTTT	CASSKDGNEKLFF
TRBJ2-1	.	.	TRBV6-2/TRBV6-3	TGTGCCAGCAGTTACTCGGAGGTCAGGCGCGAGCAGTTCTTC	CASSYSEVRREQFF
TRBJ2-1	.	few	TRBV30	TGTGCCTGGAGTGTAAAACGGGGGTACAATGAGCAGTTCTTC	CAWSVKRGYNEQFF
TRBJ1-2	.	.	TRBV6-5	TGTGCCAGCAAACCCGGGGGTAACTATGGCTACACCTTC	CASKPGGNYGYTF
TRBJ2-1	.	.	TRBV24-1	TGTGCCACCAGTGGGGGTCGGGGAGCCTACAATGAGCAGTTCTTC	CATSGGRGAYNEQFF
TRBJ1-4	TRBD1	.	TRBV28	TGTGCCAGCAGGCGACGGACAGGACTTTATGAAAAACTGTTTTTT	CASRRRTGLYEKLFF
TRBJ1-5	.	.	TRBV19	TGTGCCAGTAGTATTACAGGGACATCTAATCAGCCCCAGCATTTT	CASSITGTSNQPQHF
TRBJ1-1	TRBD1	.	TRBV6-5	TGTGCCAGCAGTTACTCGAACAGGGGGCCGAACACTGAAGCTTTCTTT	CASSYSNRGPNTEAFF
TRBJ1-2	.	few	TRBV30	TGTGCCTGGAGTGGGACAGTCTATGGCTACACCTTC	CAWSGTVYGYTF
TRBJ1-1	TRBD1	.	TRBV5-8	TGTGCCAGCGGGACAGGGCTTCCGAACACTGAAGCTTTCTTT	CASGTGLPNTEAFF
TRBJ1-4	.	.	TRBV19	TGTGCCAGTAGAACACCACAGGAGGAAAAACTGTTTTTT	CASRTPQEEKLFF
TRBJ2-2	TRBD1	.	TRBV19	TGTGCCAGTAGTAGTGGACAGGGGGCTTGGGACACCGGGGAGCTGTTTTTT	CASSSGQGAWDTGELFF
TRBJ1-6	TRBD1	.	TRBV6-5	TGTGCCGGCGTTTCTGGGACAGGAGGGAATTCACCCCTCCACTTT	CAGVSGTGGNSPLHF
TRBJ1-2	.	.	TRBV7-9	TGTGCCAGCAGTCCCCAGTCTCCTAACTATGGCTACACCTTC	CASSPQSPNYGYTF
TRBJ2-1	TRBD1	.	TRBV5-8	TGTGCCAGCAGCAGTGGACAGGGACTCTACAATGAGCAGTTCTTC	CASSSGQGLYNEQFF
TRBJ2-5	.	.	TRBV15	TGTGCCACCAGCAACCGGGACACAACCCTCCAAGAGACCCAGTACTTC	CATSNRDTTLQETQYF
TRBJ2-1	.	.	TRBV5-1	TGCGCCAGCAGCAAAGCTCCAGGGGCGGACAATGAGCAGTTCTTC	CASSKAPGADNEQFF
TRBJ2-3	TRBD2	.	TRBV7-2	TGTGCCAGCAGCTTAGGGGGATCCGGGGGGAGCACAGATACGCAGTATTTT	CASSLGGSGGSTDTQYF
TRBJ1-6	.	.	TRBV5-5	TGTGCCAGCAGCCGACCCCCAACAGGGAGCTCCTATAATTCACCCCTCCACTTT	CASSRPPTGSSYNSPLHF
TRBJ1-1	.	.	TRBV28	TGTGCCAGCAGGGACAGAGGGAGCACTGAAGCTTTCTTT	CASRDRGSTEAFF
TRBJ2-1	.	.	TRBV11-1	TGTGCCAGCAGCTTCCGCAATGAGCAGTTCTTC	CASSFRNEQFF
TRBJ1-2	TRBD1	.	TRBV2	TGTGCCAGCAGTCCGACAGGGGGCTATGGCTACACCTTC	CASSPTGGYGYTF
TRBJ2-3	TRBD2	.	TRBV5-4	TGTGCCAGCAGTCTGGGGGCTAGCGGGACCTACACAGATACGCAGTATTTT	CASSLGASGTYTDTQYF
TRBJ1-2	.	.	TRBV5-6	TGTGCCAGCATCTTCCAGTCAACGGGGGGCTACACCTTC	CASIFQSTGGYTF
TRBJ1-6	.	once	TRBV4-2	TGTGCCAGCAGCCAAGCATCTAGTTATAATTCACCCCTCCACTTT	CASSQASSYNSPLHF
TRBJ2-3	TRBD2	.	TRBV2	TGTGCCAGAGAGACAGCGGGAGCGGGGGCTTTACGAGATACGCAGTATTTT	CARETAGAGALRDTQYF
TRBJ1-2	.	.	TRBV6-2/TRBV6-3	TGTGCCAGCAGTACGGCTAACTATGGCTACACCTTC	CASSTANYGYTF
TRBJ1-1	TRBD1	.	TRBV6-5	TGTGCCAGCAGTCGCGACAGGGGCGAGGGCACTGAAGCTTTCTTT	CASSRDRGEGTEAFF
TRBJ2-1	TRBD2	.	TRBV5-1	TGCGCCAGCAAACTTGTCGCGGGGGGGCCGTACAATGAGCAGTTCTTC	CASKLVAGGPYNEQFF
TRBJ1-1	.	.	TRBV7-2	TGTGCCAGCAGCTTAGCGGGCAGGGGCACCACTGAAGCTTTCTTT	CASSLAGRGTTEAFF
TRBJ2-5	.	.	TRBV18	TGTGCCAGCTCTTGGCGCGAGGCTACCCAAGAGACCCAGTACTTC	CASSWREATQETQYF
TRBJ1-4	TRBD1	.	TRBV6-5	TGTGCCAGCAGTTACTCGACAGGGGTTAATGAAAAACTGTTTTTT	CASSYSTGVNEKLFF
TRBJ1-1	TRBD1	.	TRBV5-6	TGTGCCAGCAGCTTGCGGGGGACAGGGGATATTGCTGAAGCTTTCTTT	CASSLRGTGDIAEAFF
TRBJ2-7	TRBD1	.	TRBV5-1	TGCGCCAGCAGCCCTGGGACAGGGAAGCCCTACGAGCAGTACTTC	CASSPGTGKPYEQYF
TRBJ1-1	TRBD1	.	TRBV27	TGTGCCAGCATCGGGACAGGGGGCTTTAACACTGAAGCTTTCTTT	CASIGTGGFNTEAFF
TRBJ1-2	TRBD1	few	TRBV19	TGTGCCAGCATGGGGACAGCATATGGCTACACCTTC	CASMGTAYGYTF
TRBJ2-3	TRBD2	.	TRBV13	TGTGCCAGCAGCCGGACTAGCAGGGCAGATACGCAGTATTTT	CASSRTSRADTQYF